The sequence of this T cell receptor (beta chain) was determined in a study of blood T cell repertoires in COVID-19. Study in general: COVID-19 samples collected from the United States, Italy and Spain covered acute and convalescent phases.

The repertoire was sequenced with immunoSEQ multiplex PCR; TCRdb's copy has only in-frame clones and lacks some. The sample contains 95,000 to 150,000 clones, over 65% of which appear only once. The CDR3 runs 14 residues. Germline CDR1 and CDR2: SGHAT and FQNNGV. J lost 6 bases, V lost 5 bases, and 6 bases had no gene match. This TCR derives from a human donor with acute or convalescent COVID-19. The donor label of this sample is uncertain. This chain uses TRBV11-2 with TRBJ1-1; 10 nucleotides match TRBD1. The specimen was peripheral blood. The CDR3 sequence: CASSLTTGGSEAFF. CDR3 coding DNA: TGTGCCAGCAGCCTTACGACAGGGGGCTCTGAAGCTTTCTTT.